The text below deals with one TCR beta chain. Antigen: not known. This sample's treatment: randomized to nivolumab then ipilimumab (arm A) or the reverse (arm B). These data come from a study of sequential checkpoint blockade in melanoma. Study summary: After nivolumab or ipilimumab alone, around 20 patients had week-13 rebiopsies.

Points from the study as a whole: Clinical benefit was about 30 times likelier when tumor T-cell fraction and clonality increased.

Produced via immunoSEQ multiplex PCR; TCRdb's table is partial and in-frame only. This table holds a few thousand clones, 24% found once. CDR3 length: 12 amino acids. The V gene's germline CDR1 is SQVTM and CDR2 ANQGSEA. The sample here was tumor tissue (inferred from file names), taken from a patient given nivolumab and ipilimumab in sequence. The chain links TRBV29-1 to TRBJ1-5, with 8 bases that match TRBD1. The source of this sequence is a human donor with melanoma. DNA for the CDR3: TGCAACCGGGACAGGAGCAATCAGCCCCAGCATTTT. Its translation: CNRDRSNQPQHF.